The rows below give T cell receptor beta chains drawn from one sample of a study of cytomegalovirus exposure and HLA in healthy donors. Here immunoSEQ multiplex PCR was the method, and the copy in TCRdb shows in-frame clones only, minus some. The sample has 100,000 to 120,000 clones; roughly 78% are singletons. The sequenced material came from PBMCs. These receptors all come from a woman aged 25-40 years in good health and CMV-seronegative. Both conserved end residues are part of each CDR3. A D gene is named only where the DNA matches it firmly. Clone size, where shown, is once, few, many, or a class for clones that have expanded.

J | size | V | D | CDR3 | DNA
TRBJ2-2 | NA | TRBV7-2 | TRBD1 | CASSLWVRSGTGGPGELFF | TGTGCCAGCAGCCTTTGGGTTCGATCCGGGACAGGGGGCCCCGGGGAGCTGTTTTTT
TRBJ2-1 | few | TRBV5-5 | TRBD2 | CASSPLAGELYNEQFF | TGTGCCAGCAGCCCCTTAGCGGGGGAGCTTTACAATGAGCAGTTCTTC
TRBJ2-7 | NA | TRBV18 | TRBD1 | CASSSGQGADEQYF | TGTGCCAGCTCATCGGGACAGGGGGCGGACGAGCAGTACTTC
TRBJ1-5 | once | TRBV6-5 | NA | CASSYSQGSNQPQHF | TGTGCCAGCAGTTACTCACAGGGTAGCAATCAGCCCCAGCATTTT
TRBJ2-2 | NA | TRBV4-1 | TRBD2 | CASSQDGLAGANTGELFF | TGCGCCAGCAGCCAAGATGGCCTAGCGGGGGCAAACACCGGGGAGCTGTTTTTT
TRBJ1-1 | NA | TRBV5-1 | TRBD1 | CASSLEGQGEAFF | TGCGCCAGCAGCCTCGAAGGACAGGGTGAAGCTTTCTTT
TRBJ2-7 | NA | TRBV11-2 | NA | CASSLVAGPYEQYF | TGTGCCAGCAGCTTAGTCGCAGGGCCCTACGAGCAGTACTTC
TRBJ1-5 | few | TRBV5-5 | NA | CASSIDSDQPQHF | TGTGCCAGCAGCATTGATAGCGATCAGCCCCAGCATTTT
TRBJ1-2 | NA | TRBV10-3 | TRBD1 | CAIGTGGGYGYTF | TGTGCCATAGGGACAGGGGGAGGCTATGGCTACACCTTC
TRBJ1-1 | NA | TRBV7-8 | NA | CASSLSQQGIDTEAFF | TGTGCCAGCAGCTTAAGTCAACAGGGAATAGACACTGAAGCTTTCTTT
TRBJ2-1 | NA | TRBV5-1 | NA | CASSRQRTNEQFF | TGCGCCAGCAGCCGCCAACGAACTAATGAGCAGTTCTTC
TRBJ1-1 | NA | TRBV29-1 | TRBD1 | CSGYRGNTEAFF | TGCAGCGGCTACAGGGGGAACACTGAAGCTTTCTTT
TRBJ2-7 | NA | TRBV30 | TRBD2 | CAAGGNYEQYF | TGTGCCGCCGGGGGGAACTACGAGCAGTACTTC
TRBJ2-7 | NA | TRBV2 | NA | CAARDTSSYEQYF | TGTGCCGCCCGGGACACGAGCTCCTACGAGCAGTACTTC
TRBJ2-3 | NA | TRBV4-3 | NA | CASSRILGQPATDTQYF | TGCGCCAGCAGCCGGATCCTTGGACAGCCGGCCACAGATACGCAGTATTTT
TRBJ2-2 | few | TRBV4-2 | TRBD1 | CASSPRTGGNGELFF | TGTGCCAGCAGCCCTCGGACAGGGGGCAACGGGGAGCTGTTTTTT
TRBJ2-1 | NA | TRBV6-6 | NA | CASRAPGLGPEQFF | TGTGCCAGTAGAGCTCCGGGACTGGGTCCCGAGCAGTTCTTC
TRBJ2-7 | once | TRBV7-6 | NA | CASSTGGSAYDEQYF | TGTGCCAGCAGCACCGGAGGGTCGGCGTACGACGAGCAGTACTTC
TRBJ1-1 | NA | TRBV29-1 | NA | CSVRRELNTEAFF | TGCAGCGTCCGTAGGGAGCTGAACACTGAAGCTTTCTTT
TRBJ1-2 | once | TRBV30 | TRBD1 | CAWSVQPTGQALGYTF | TGTGCCTGGAGTGTACAGCCCACAGGACAGGCCCTCGGCTACACCTTC
TRBJ2-2 | NA | TRBV29-1 | TRBD2 | CSVDFGTSGTGELFF | TGCAGCGTTGATTTTGGGACTAGCGGGACCGGGGAGCTGTTTTTT
TRBJ2-2 | few | TRBV5-1 | NA | CASKDTILAGELFF | TGCGCCAGCAAGGACACGATCTTAGCCGGGGAGCTGTTTTTT
TRBJ1-6 | NA | TRBV4-1 | NA | CASSQGGGRANNSPLHF | TGCGCCAGCAGCCAAGGGGGCGGCAGAGCAAATAATTCACCCCTCCACTTT
TRBJ1-2 | NA | TRBV6-5 | TRBD1 | CASSPDRGPNYGYTF | TGTGCCAGCAGCCCAGACAGGGGGCCCAACTATGGCTACACCTTC
TRBJ2-1 | NA | TRBV2 | NA | CASSEPGQSYNEQFF | TGTGCCAGCAGTGAACCTGGACAGTCCTACAATGAGCAGTTCTTC
TRBJ1-6 | NA | TRBV5-1 | NA | CASSRAGDRDNSPLHF | TGCGCCAGCAGCCGGGCGGGGGACCGTGATAATTCACCCCTCCACTTT
TRBJ1-5 | NA | TRBV4-3 | TRBD1 | CASSRLTGVDQPQHF | TGCGCCAGCAGCCGCTTGACAGGGGTCGATCAGCCCCAGCATTTT
TRBJ2-5 | NA | TRBV9 | TRBD2 | CASSAGLAFAAQYF | TGTGCCAGCAGTGCGGGACTAGCCTTCGCGGCCCAGTACTTC
TRBJ1-2 | few | TRBV28 | NA | CASRPGGDAGYTF | TGTGCCAGCAGGCCCGGGGGAGACGCTGGCTACACCTTC